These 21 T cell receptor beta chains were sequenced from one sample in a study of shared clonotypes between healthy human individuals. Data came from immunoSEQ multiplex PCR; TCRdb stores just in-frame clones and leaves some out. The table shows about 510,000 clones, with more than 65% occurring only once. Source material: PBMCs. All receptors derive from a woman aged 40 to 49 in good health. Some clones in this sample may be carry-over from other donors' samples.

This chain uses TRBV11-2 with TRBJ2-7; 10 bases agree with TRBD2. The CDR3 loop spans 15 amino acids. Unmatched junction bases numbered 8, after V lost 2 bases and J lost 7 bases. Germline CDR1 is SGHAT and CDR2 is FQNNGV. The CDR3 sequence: CASSLLLAGAGEQYF. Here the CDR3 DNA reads TGTGCCAGCAGCTTATTGCTAGCGGGAGCGGGGGAGCAGTACTTC.

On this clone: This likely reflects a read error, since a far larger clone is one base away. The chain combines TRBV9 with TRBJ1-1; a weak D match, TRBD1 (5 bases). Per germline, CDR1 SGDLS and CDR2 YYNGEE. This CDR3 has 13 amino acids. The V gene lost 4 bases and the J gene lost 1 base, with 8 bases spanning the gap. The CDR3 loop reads CASSLGQNTEAFF. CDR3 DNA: TGTGCCAGCAGCCTAGGACAGAACACTGAAGCTTTCTTT.

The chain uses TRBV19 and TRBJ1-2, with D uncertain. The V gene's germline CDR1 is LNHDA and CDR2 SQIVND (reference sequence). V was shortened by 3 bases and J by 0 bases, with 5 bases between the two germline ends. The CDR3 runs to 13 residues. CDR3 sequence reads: CASSILANYGYTF. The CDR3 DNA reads TGTGCCAGTAGTATCTTAGCTAACTATGGCTACACCTTC.

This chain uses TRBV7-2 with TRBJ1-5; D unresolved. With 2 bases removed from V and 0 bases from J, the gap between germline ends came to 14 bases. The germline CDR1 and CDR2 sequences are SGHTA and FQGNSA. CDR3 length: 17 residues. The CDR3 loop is CASSLTAGPYSNQPQHF. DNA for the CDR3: TGTGCCAGCAGCTTAACGGCAGGCCCGTATAGCAATCAGCCCCAGCATTTT.

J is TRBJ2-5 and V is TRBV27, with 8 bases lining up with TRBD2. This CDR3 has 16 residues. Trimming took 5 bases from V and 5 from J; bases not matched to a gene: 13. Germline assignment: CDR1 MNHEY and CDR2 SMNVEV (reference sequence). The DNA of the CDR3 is TGTGCCAGCAGTCTTGGACTAGCTCCAAAGGTGGAGACCCAGTACTTC. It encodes CASSLGLAPKVETQYF.

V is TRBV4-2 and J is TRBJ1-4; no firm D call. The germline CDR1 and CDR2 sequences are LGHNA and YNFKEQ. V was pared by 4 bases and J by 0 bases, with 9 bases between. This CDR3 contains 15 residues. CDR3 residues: CASSPEYATNEKLFF. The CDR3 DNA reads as TGTGCCAGCAGCCCCGAGTATGCAACTAATGAAAAACTGTTTTTT.

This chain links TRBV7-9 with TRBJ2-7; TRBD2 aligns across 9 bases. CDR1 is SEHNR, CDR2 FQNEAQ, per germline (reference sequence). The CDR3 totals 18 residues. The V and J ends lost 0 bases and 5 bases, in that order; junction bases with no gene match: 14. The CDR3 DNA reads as TGTGCCAGCAGCTTAGCGCCGAGGAGGCTAGCGGGAAGCGACGAGCAGTACTTC. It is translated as CASSLAPRRLAGSDEQYF. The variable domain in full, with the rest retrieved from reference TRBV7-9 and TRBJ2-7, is DTGVSQNPRHKITKRGQNVTFRCDPISEHNRLYWYRQTLGQGPEFLTYFQNEAQLEKSRLLSDRFSAERPKGSFSTLEIQRTEQGDSAMYLCASSLAPRRLAGSDEQYFGPGTRLTVT.

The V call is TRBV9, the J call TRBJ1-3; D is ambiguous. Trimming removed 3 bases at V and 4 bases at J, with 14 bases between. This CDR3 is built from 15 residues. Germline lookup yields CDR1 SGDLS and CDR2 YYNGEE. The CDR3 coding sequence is TGTGCCAGCAGCGAGGAGGGAATTGTAGGAAACACCATATATTTT. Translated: CASSEEGIVGNTIYF.

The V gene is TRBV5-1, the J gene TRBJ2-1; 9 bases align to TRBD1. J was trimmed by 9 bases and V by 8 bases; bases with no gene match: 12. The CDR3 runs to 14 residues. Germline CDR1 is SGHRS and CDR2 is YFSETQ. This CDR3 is CASLRSTGGGEQFF. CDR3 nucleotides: TGCGCCAGTCTGAGATCGACAGGGGGAGGTGAGCAGTTCTTC.

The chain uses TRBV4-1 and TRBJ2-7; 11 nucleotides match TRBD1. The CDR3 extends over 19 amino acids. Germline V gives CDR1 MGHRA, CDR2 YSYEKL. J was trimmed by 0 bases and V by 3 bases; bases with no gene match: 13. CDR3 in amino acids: CASSQQDGTGGTSSYEQYF. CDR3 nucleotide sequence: TGCGCCAGCAGCCAGCAGGATGGGACAGGGGGGACAAGCTCCTACGAGCAGTACTTC.

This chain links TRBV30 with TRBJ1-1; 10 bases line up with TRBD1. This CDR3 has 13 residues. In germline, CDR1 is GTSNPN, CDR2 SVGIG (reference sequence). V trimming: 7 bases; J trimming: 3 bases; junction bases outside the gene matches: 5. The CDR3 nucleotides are TGTGCCTCCTCGGACAGGGGGTACACTGAAGCTTTCTTT. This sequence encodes CASSDRGYTEAFF.

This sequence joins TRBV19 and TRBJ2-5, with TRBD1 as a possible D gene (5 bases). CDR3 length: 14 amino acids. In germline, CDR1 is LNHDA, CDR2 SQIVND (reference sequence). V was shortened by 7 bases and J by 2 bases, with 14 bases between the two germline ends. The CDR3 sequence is CASKKAGQQETQYF. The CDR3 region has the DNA TGTGCCAGTAAAAAAGCAGGGCAGCAAGAGACCCAGTACTTC.

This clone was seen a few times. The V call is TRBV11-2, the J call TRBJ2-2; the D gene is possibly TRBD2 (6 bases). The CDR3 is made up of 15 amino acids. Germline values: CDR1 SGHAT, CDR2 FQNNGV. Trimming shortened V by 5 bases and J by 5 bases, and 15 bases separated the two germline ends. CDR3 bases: TGTGCCAGCAGCCAAGATCACGGGAGTACCGGGGAGCTGTTTTTT. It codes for CASSQDHGSTGELFF.

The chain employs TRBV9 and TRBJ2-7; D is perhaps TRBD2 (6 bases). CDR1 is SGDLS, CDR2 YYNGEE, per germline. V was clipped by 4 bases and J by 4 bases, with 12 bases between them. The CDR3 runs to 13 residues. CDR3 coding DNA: TGTGCCAGCAGCTCGGGACTGATATACGAGCAGTACTTC. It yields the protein CASSSGLIYEQYF.

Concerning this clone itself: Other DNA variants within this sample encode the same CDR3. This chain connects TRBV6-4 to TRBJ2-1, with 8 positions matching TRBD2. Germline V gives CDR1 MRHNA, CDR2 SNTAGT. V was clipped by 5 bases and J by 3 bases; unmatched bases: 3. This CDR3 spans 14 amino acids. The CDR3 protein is CASSPGLDYNEQFF. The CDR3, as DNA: TGTGCCAGCAGTCCGGGACTAGACTACAATGAGCAGTTCTTC.

CDR3 DNA sequence: TGTGCCAGCAGCTTAGTCGGAGGATTGCTAAACACTGAAGCTTTCTTT. Amino acid sequence: CASSLVGGLLNTEAFF. This chain connects TRBV11-2 to TRBJ1-1; D unresolved. Germline-derived CDR1 and CDR2 are SGHAT and FQNNGV. Trimming left V 1 base short and J 2 bases short, with 14 bases between. The CDR3 has 16 amino acids.

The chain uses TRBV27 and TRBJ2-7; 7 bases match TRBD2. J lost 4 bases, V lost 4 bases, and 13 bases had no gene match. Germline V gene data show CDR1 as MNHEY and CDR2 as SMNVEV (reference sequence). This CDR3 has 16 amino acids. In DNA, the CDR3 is TGTGCCAGCAGTTCAAGACAGCGGGAAGCAGGGTACGAGCAGTACTTC. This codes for CASSSRQREAGYEQYF.

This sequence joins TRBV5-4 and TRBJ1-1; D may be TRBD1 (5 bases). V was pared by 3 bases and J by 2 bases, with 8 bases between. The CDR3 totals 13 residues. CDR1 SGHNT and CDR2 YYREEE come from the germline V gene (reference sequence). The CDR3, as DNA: TGTGCCAGCAGCTCGACAGTCAACACTGAAGCTTTCTTT. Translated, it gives CASSSTVNTEAFF.

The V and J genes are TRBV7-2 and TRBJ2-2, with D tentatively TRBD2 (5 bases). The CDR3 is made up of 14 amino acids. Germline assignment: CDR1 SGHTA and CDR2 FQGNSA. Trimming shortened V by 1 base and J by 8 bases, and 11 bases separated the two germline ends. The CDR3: CASSLERDLGELFF. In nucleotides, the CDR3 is TGTGCCAGCAGCTTAGAACGGGATCTAGGGGAGCTGTTTTTT. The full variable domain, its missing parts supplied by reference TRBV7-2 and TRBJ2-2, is GAGVSQSPSNKVTEKGKDVELRCDPISGHTALYWYRQSLGQGLEFLIYFQGNSAPDKSGLPSDRFSAERTGGSVSTLTIQRTQQEDSAVYLCASSLERDLGELFFGEGSRLTVL.

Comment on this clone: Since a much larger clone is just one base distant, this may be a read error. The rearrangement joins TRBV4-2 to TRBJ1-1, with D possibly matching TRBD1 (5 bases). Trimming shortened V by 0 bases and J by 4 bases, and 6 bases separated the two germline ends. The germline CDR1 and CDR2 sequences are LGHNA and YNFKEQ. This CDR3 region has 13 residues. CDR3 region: CASSQERGTEAFF. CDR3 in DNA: TGTGCCAGCAGCCAAGAGAGGGGCACTGAAGCTTTCTTT.

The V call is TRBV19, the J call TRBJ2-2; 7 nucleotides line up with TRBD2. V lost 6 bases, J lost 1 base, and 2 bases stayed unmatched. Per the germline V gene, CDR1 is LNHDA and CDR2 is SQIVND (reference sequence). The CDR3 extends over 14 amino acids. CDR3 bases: TGTGCCAGTAGAAGCGGGATGAACACCGGGGAGCTGTTTTTT. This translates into CASRSGMNTGELFF.